The 17 T cell receptor beta chains presented below share a single source sample, sequenced in a study of T cell responses to AZD1222 COVID-19 vaccine. Sequenced by immunoSEQ multiplex PCR; TCRdb stores in-frame clones only, minus some. The sample contains approximately 89,000 clones, more than 70% of which appear only once. The sample here was peripheral blood, taken on day 0 of AZD1222 vaccination. The origin of the receptors is an adult in good health.

The chain links TRBV30 to TRBJ2-1; the D is unclear. Germline V gene data show CDR1 as GTSNPN and CDR2 as SVGIG (reference sequence). With 1 base removed from V and 10 bases from J, the gap between germline ends came to 8 bases. The CDR3 loop spans 11 amino acids. CDR3 DNA sequence: TGTGCCTGGAGTGACATGTACGAGCAGTTCTTC. Translated: CAWSDMYEQFF.

The V and J genes are TRBV7-9 and TRBJ2-3; D ambiguous. Germline V gene data show CDR1 as SEHNR and CDR2 as FQNEAQ (reference sequence). The CDR3 sequence is 14 residues long. The V end lost 5 bases, the J end lost 4 bases, and 13 bases lay between the germline ends. CDR3: CASSPIGLSDTQYF. The DNA of the CDR3 is TGTGCCAGCAGCCCCATCGGGCTCTCAGATACGCAGTATTTT. Based on the CDR3 plus reference TRBV7-9 and TRBJ2-3, the full variable domain is DTGVSQNPRHKITKRGQNVTFRCDPISEHNRLYWYRQTLGQGPEFLTYFQNEAQLEKSRLLSDRFSAERPKGSFSTLEIQRTEQGDSAMYLCASSPIGLSDTQYFGPGTRLTVL.

This chain joins TRBV28 and TRBJ2-7; 9 bases match TRBD1. The V segment lost 9 bases and the J segment 1 base; nucleotides outside the gene matches: 7. The CDR3 covers 14 residues. Germline loops: CDR1 MDHEN, CDR2 SYDVKM. This CDR3 is CASRGTGRSYEQYF. For the CDR3, the DNA is TGTGCCAGTCGTGGGACAGGGCGATCCTACGAGCAGTACTTC.

The J gene is TRBJ2-2, the V gene TRBV18; 8 bases line up with TRBD2. CDR3 length equals 15 residues. In germline, CDR1 is KGHSH, CDR2 LQKENI. Trimming removed 3 bases from V and 4 bases from J; junction bases left unmatched: 4. This CDR3 is CASSPGLARTGELFF. In DNA, the CDR3 is TGTGCCAGCTCACCTGGACTAGCACGCACCGGGGAGCTGTTTTTT. Drawing the rest from reference TRBV18 and TRBJ2-2, the complete variable domain is NAGVMQNPRHLVRRRGQEARLRCSPMKGHSHVYWYRQLPEEGLKFMVYLQKENIIDESGMPKERFSAEFPKEGPSILRIQQVVRGDSAAYFCASSPGLARTGELFFGEGSRLTVL.

This chain joins TRBV7-9 and TRBJ2-4; no definite D call. Germline V gene sequence: CDR1 SEHNR, CDR2 FQNEAQ (reference sequence). This CDR3 spans 15 amino acids. V lost 8 bases to trimming and J lost 0 bases, with 14 bases between them. As DNA, the CDR3 is TGTGCCAGCGGCTCTACCAATTTAGCCAAAAACATTCAGTACTTC. This gives the protein CASGSTNLAKNIQYF.

Note on this clone: The same CDR3 is also encoded by other DNA sequences in this sample. V and J are TRBV15 and TRBJ1-2; D unclear. The CDR3 spans 13 residues. Deletions cut 0 bases from V and 8 bases from J, with 10 bases between. CDR1 is LNHNV and CDR2 is YYDKDF in the germline V gene (reference sequence). This chain's CDR3 is CATSREEGDGYTF. DNA of the CDR3: TGTGCCACCAGCAGAGAAGAGGGTGACGGCTACACCTTC.

The V call is TRBV7-2, the J call TRBJ1-1, with D perhaps matching TRBD1 (6 bases). This CDR3 has 15 amino acids. Germline lookup yields CDR1 SGHTA and CDR2 FQGNSA. Trimming removed 6 bases from V and 4 bases from J, with 18 bases in between. In DNA form, the CDR3 reads TGTGCCAGCAGGACCTCGGCCGGGGGCGGCACTGAAGCTTTCTTT. It translates to CASRTSAGGGTEAFF.

The table lists this clone with a few counts. CDR3 amino acids: CASSLGPSPLHF. CDR3 nucleotide sequence: TGTGCCAGCAGCTTGGGACCATCACCCCTCCACTTT. The V gene is TRBV5-6, the J gene TRBJ1-6; D call uncertain. V was shortened by 0 bases and J by 10 bases, with 5 bases between the two germline ends. CDR3 size: 12 residues. CDR1 and CDR2 from the germline V gene are SGHDT and YYEEEE.

V usage is TRBV19 and J usage is TRBJ1-4, with D perhaps matching TRBD1 (6 bases). Germline V gene data show CDR1 as LNHDA and CDR2 as SQIVND (reference sequence). V was pared by 7 bases and J by 6 bases, with 12 bases between. The CDR3 consists of 13 residues. The CDR3 DNA reads as TGTGCCAGTAAGGAGGGGGTGGATGAAAAACTGTTTTTT. It encodes CASKEGVDEKLFF.

The genes are TRBV9 and TRBJ1-2; 7 nucleotides align to TRBD1. There are 15 residues in the CDR3. Germline CDR1 is SGDLS and CDR2 is YYNGEE. The ends lost 3 bases at V and 0 bases at J; junction bases unmatched: 5. The DNA for the CDR3 is TGTGCCAGCAGCGGCGGACAGGTTCCTAACTATGGCTACACCTTC. This encodes CASSGGQVPNYGYTF.

The chain couples TRBV5-1 to TRBJ2-7; D is perhaps TRBD2 (6 bases). The CDR3 sequence is 14 residues long. The V gene lost 1 base and the J gene lost 3 bases, with 11 bases spanning the gap. Looked up from germline, CDR1 is SGHRS and CDR2 is YFSETQ. The DNA for the CDR3 is TGCGCCAGCAGCTTGAGGGACGGGGGCTACGAGCAGTACTTC. Translating it yields CASSLRDGGYEQYF.

V is TRBV28 and J is TRBJ2-2; D perhaps matches TRBD2 (6 bases). From germline, CDR1 is MDHEN and CDR2 SYDVKM. V dropped 8 bases and J dropped 3 bases, with 13 bases sitting between them. The CDR3 covers 14 residues. The CDR3 loop reads CASADGGYTGELFF. The CDR3, as DNA: TGTGCCAGCGCGGATGGGGGGTACACCGGGGAGCTGTTTTTT.

The chain employs TRBV11-2 and TRBJ1-4, with TRBD1 identical over 7 bases. This CDR3 is 14 amino acids long. The V and J ends lost 5 bases and 8 bases, in that order; junction bases with no gene match: 8. CDR1 and CDR2 from the germline V gene are SGHAT and FQNNGV. Here the CDR3 DNA reads TGTGCCAGCAGCCCAAGGGGGCGCAGGGAAAAACTGTTTTTT. Its protein product is CASSPRGRREKLFF. Full variable domain (missing parts from reference TRBV11-2 and TRBJ1-4): EAGVAQSPRYKIIEKRQSVAFWCNPISGHATLYWYQQILGQGPKLLIQFQNNGVVDDSQLPKDRFSAERLKGVDSTLKIQPAKLEDSAVYLCASSPRGRREKLFFGSGTQLSVL.

The gene calls are TRBV19 and TRBJ2-7; weak D call: TRBD2 (7 bases). Germline CDR1 is LNHDA and CDR2 is SQIVND (reference sequence). The CDR3 is made up of 14 amino acids. Deletions cut 6 bases from V and 6 bases from J, with 18 bases between. CDR3 amino acids: CASSPVGGAGEQYF. The CDR3 DNA follows: TGTGCCAGTAGCCCCGTTGGGGGGGCCGGCGAGCAGTACTTC.

The rearrangement links TRBV28 to TRBJ2-3, with 10 bases that match TRBD2. Germline values: CDR1 MDHEN, CDR2 SYDVKM. The trim removed 5 bases at V and 4 bases at J, leaving 9 bases unmatched. The CDR3 is 16 residues long. DNA for the CDR3: TGTGCCAGCAGTGCTCCGGGACTAGCGAAAGCAGATACGCAGTATTTT. It is translated as CASSAPGLAKADTQYF.

The gene calls are TRBV28 and TRBJ2-7; D may be TRBD1 or TRBD2 (5 bases each). Germline V CDR1 and CDR2: MDHEN, SYDVKM. The length of the CDR3 is 15 residues. Trimming took off 3 bases at V and 6 bases at J, with 18 bases between the two ends. The CDR3 bases are TGTGCCAGCAGTTTTTCTTCGGGACCCACGGGCGAGCAGTACTTC. It encodes CASSFSSGPTGEQYF.

This clone was recorded a few times. The genes are TRBV18 and TRBJ1-5, with a possible D match to TRBD1 (5 bases). This CDR3 is built from 14 residues. Germline V CDR1 and CDR2: KGHSH, LQKENI. Trimming pared 3 bases from V and 1 base from J, leaving 7 bases between. DNA of the CDR3: TGTGCCAGCTCACCGGGACGGAGCAATCAGCCCCAGCATTTT. This sequence encodes CASSPGRSNQPQHF. Based on the CDR3 plus reference TRBV18 and TRBJ1-5, the full variable domain is NAGVMQNPRHLVRRRGQEARLRCSPMKGHSHVYWYRQLPEEGLKFMVYLQKENIIDESGMPKERFSAEFPKEGPSILRIQQVVRGDSAAYFCASSPGRSNQPQHFGDGTRLSIL.